A selection of T cell receptor beta chains follows, all from one sample in a study of post-analysis software for immune sequencing data. TCRdb called the PCR reads again in MiXCR, with one record for every CDR3 protein. The sample lists 750,000 to 950,000 distinct CDR3 sequences; about 50% were seen once. The sequenced sample consisted of blood. All receptors derive from a girl between 10 and 17 years old with multiple sclerosis. Each CDR3 is given with its conserved first and last residue. D genes are given only for firm matches. A clone size is listed for some rows: how often the clone was seen (once, few, many), or a class if it is expanded.

d_gene: TRBD1; j_gene: TRBJ2-5; v_gene: TRBV29-1; abundance: -; CDR3nt: TGCAGCTCTGCCGGGATACAGGGGGAGACCCAGTACTTC; CDR3aa: CSSAGIQGETQYF
d_gene: TRBD1; j_gene: TRBJ2-1; v_gene: TRBV7-3; abundance: -; CDR3nt: TGTGCCAGCAGCCGTCTTGCCCCGGGACAGCCAAACAATGAGCAGTTCTTC; CDR3aa: CASSRLAPGQPNNEQFF
d_gene: TRBD1; j_gene: TRBJ2-5; v_gene: TRBV2; abundance: -; CDR3nt: TGTGCCAGCAGTGAAACGATAAGAAGGACAGGGGGTTGGGAGACCCAGTACTTC; CDR3aa: CASSETIRRTGGWETQYF
d_gene: TRBD2; j_gene: TRBJ2-1; v_gene: TRBV20-1; abundance: -; CDR3nt: TGCAGTGCTAGTAGCGGGCCTATGTACAATGAGCAGTTCTTC; CDR3aa: CSASSGPMYNEQFF
d_gene: TRBD1; j_gene: TRBJ2-7; v_gene: TRBV5-1; abundance: once; CDR3nt: TGCGCCAGCAGCTCACAGGGGGCGGAGGAGCAGTACTTC; CDR3aa: CASSSQGAEEQYF
d_gene: TRBD2; j_gene: TRBJ2-7; v_gene: TRBV6-5; abundance: -; CDR3nt: TGTGCCAGCGGGGAGCGGGGACCGACGGGGGAGCAGTACTTC; CDR3aa: CASGERGPTGEQYF
d_gene: -; j_gene: TRBJ1-2; v_gene: TRBV14; abundance: -; CDR3nt: TGTGCCAGCAGCCAAGCCCTCAGGGATGGCTACACCTTC; CDR3aa: CASSQALRDGYTF
d_gene: -; j_gene: TRBJ2-3; v_gene: TRBV3-1; abundance: few; CDR3nt: TGTGCCAGCAGCCAAGTCCCGAGCGTCCATACGCAGTATTTT; CDR3aa: CASSQVPSVHTQYF
d_gene: -; j_gene: TRBJ1-2; v_gene: TRBV12-3/TRBV12-4; abundance: -; CDR3nt: TGTGCCAGCAGTTTAAGCACCTTCTATGGCTACACCTTC; CDR3aa: CASSLSTFYGYTF
d_gene: -; j_gene: TRBJ1-5; v_gene: TRBV4-1; abundance: -; CDR3nt: TGCGCCAGCAGCCAAGATTCGGCAGGACGCAATCAGCCCCAGCATTTT; CDR3aa: CASSQDSAGRNQPQHF
d_gene: -; j_gene: TRBJ1-2; v_gene: TRBV5-6; abundance: -; CDR3nt: TGTGCCAGCAGCCCGGGACTCGGTTTAGGCTATGGCTACACCTTC; CDR3aa: CASSPGLGLGYGYTF
d_gene: -; j_gene: TRBJ2-1; v_gene: TRBV7-9; abundance: -; CDR3nt: TGTGCCAGCAACCACCGGGACGGACGTACGAATGAGCAGTTCTTC; CDR3aa: CASNHRDGRTNEQFF
d_gene: TRBD2; j_gene: TRBJ2-7; v_gene: TRBV20-1; abundance: few; CDR3nt: TGCAGTGCTAGAGCACCTAGCGGACCTGATACCTACGAGCAGTACTTC; CDR3aa: CSARAPSGPDTYEQYF
d_gene: -; j_gene: TRBJ2-1; v_gene: TRBV21-1; abundance: -; CDR3nt: TGTGCCAGCAGCAGGTTTACTATACTAGCGGGAGTATTCTATGAGCAGTTCTTC; CDR3aa: CASSRFTILAGVFYEQFF
d_gene: -; j_gene: TRBJ2-3; v_gene: TRBV12-3/TRBV12-4; abundance: few; CDR3nt: TGTGCCAGCAGTGGATACCGGGCGTCGGATACGCAGTATTTT; CDR3aa: CASSGYRASDTQYF
d_gene: -; j_gene: TRBJ2-7; v_gene: TRBV6-6; abundance: -; CDR3nt: TGTGCCAGCAGGGTGGGGGTTTACTACGAGCAGTACTTC; CDR3aa: CASRVGVYYEQYF
d_gene: -; j_gene: TRBJ2-7; v_gene: TRBV6-6; abundance: -; CDR3nt: TGTGCCATTAGAAGGGGGACGAGCCCCTACGAGCAGTACTTC; CDR3aa: CAIRRGTSPYEQYF
d_gene: TRBD2; j_gene: TRBJ2-7; v_gene: TRBV6-6; abundance: few; CDR3nt: TGTGCCAGCAGTCGACTAGCCGACAGCTCCTACGAGCAGTACTTC; CDR3aa: CASSRLADSSYEQYF
d_gene: -; j_gene: TRBJ2-1; v_gene: TRBV5-1; abundance: -; CDR3nt: TGCGCCAGCAGCTTGGTGTACTACAATGAGCAGTTCTTC; CDR3aa: CASSLVYYNEQFF
d_gene: TRBD1; j_gene: TRBJ1-4; v_gene: TRBV18; abundance: -; CDR3nt: TGTGCCAGCTCACCTCCGGGACAGAGAAACAATGAAAAACTGTTTTTT; CDR3aa: CASSPPGQRNNEKLFF
d_gene: TRBD1; j_gene: TRBJ1-1; v_gene: TRBV6-2/TRBV6-3; abundance: -; CDR3nt: TGTGCCAGCAGTCCCCGGACAGGCGAAGCTTTCTTT; CDR3aa: CASSPRTGEAFF
d_gene: TRBD2; j_gene: TRBJ2-1; v_gene: TRBV29-1; abundance: -; CDR3nt: TGCAGCGTTGAAGATCGGGGTGGACTAGTGGGGCGGGAGCAGTTCTTC; CDR3aa: CSVEDRGGLVGREQFF
d_gene: TRBD1; j_gene: TRBJ2-7; v_gene: TRBV29-1; abundance: -; CDR3nt: TGCAGCGTTGAAGGGGCAGGGGACAGCTCCTACGAGCAGTACTTC; CDR3aa: CSVEGAGDSSYEQYF
d_gene: -; j_gene: TRBJ2-1; v_gene: TRBV29-1; abundance: few; CDR3nt: TGCAGCGTGGGTCGGCAGGGAGGCAATGAGCAGTTCTTC; CDR3aa: CSVGRQGGNEQFF
d_gene: TRBD2; j_gene: TRBJ2-3; v_gene: TRBV3-1; abundance: -; CDR3nt: TGTGCCAGCAGGGCTAGCGGGGGGGGAGATACGCAGTATTTT; CDR3aa: CASRASGGGDTQYF
d_gene: -; j_gene: TRBJ2-1; v_gene: TRBV20-1; abundance: few; CDR3nt: TGCAGTGCCTTCCCGTTTGGCGCTGGGGGTCGAGATGAGCAGTTCTTC; CDR3aa: CSAFPFGAGGRDEQFF
d_gene: TRBD2; j_gene: TRBJ2-7; v_gene: TRBV7-9; abundance: -; CDR3nt: TGTGCCAGCAGCCACGGGGGGGTGGGCTACGAGCAGTACTTC; CDR3aa: CASSHGGVGYEQYF
d_gene: -; j_gene: TRBJ1-2; v_gene: TRBV2; abundance: once; CDR3nt: TGTGCCAGCCGCGGACAAGCCTCCTATGGCTACACCTTC; CDR3aa: CASRGQASYGYTF
d_gene: TRBD1; j_gene: TRBJ2-7; v_gene: TRBV29-1; abundance: -; CDR3nt: TGCAGCGTTGCCACAGGGGCCTACGAGCAGTACTTC; CDR3aa: CSVATGAYEQYF
d_gene: TRBD2; j_gene: TRBJ2-5; v_gene: TRBV5-1; abundance: -; CDR3nt: TGCGTCAGCAGCCCCTACAGGCGGGGGACCCAAGAGACCCAGTACTTC; CDR3aa: CVSSPYRRGTQETQYF
d_gene: -; j_gene: TRBJ1-2; v_gene: TRBV4-1; abundance: -; CDR3nt: TGCGCCAGCAGCCAAGAACCGTCAGGGAGCTATGGCTACACCTTC; CDR3aa: CASSQEPSGSYGYTF
d_gene: -; j_gene: TRBJ2-7; v_gene: TRBV15; abundance: -; CDR3nt: TGTGCCACCAGCAGAGAACAGTGCTACGAGCAGTACTTC; CDR3aa: CATSREQCYEQYF
d_gene: -; j_gene: TRBJ1-2; v_gene: TRBV15; abundance: -; CDR3nt: TGTGCCACCAGCATCGGAGGGGGCTACACCTTC; CDR3aa: CATSIGGGYTF
d_gene: -; j_gene: TRBJ2-7; v_gene: TRBV20-1; abundance: many; CDR3nt: TGCAGTGCTAGAGATCCCATAACTAGCTCCTACGAGCAGTACTTC; CDR3aa: CSARDPITSSYEQYF
d_gene: -; j_gene: TRBJ2-7; v_gene: TRBV5-1; abundance: -; CDR3nt: TGCGCCAGCAGCTTCGGACACGCTGAGTACTTC; CDR3aa: CASSFGHAEYF
d_gene: -; j_gene: TRBJ2-5; v_gene: TRBV7-6; abundance: -; CDR3nt: TGTGCCAGCAGCTTAGAAGCAGCGAGAGAGACCCAGTACTTC; CDR3aa: CASSLEAARETQYF
d_gene: TRBD2; j_gene: TRBJ2-1; v_gene: TRBV14; abundance: -; CDR3nt: TGTGCCAGCAGCCAAGTTACTAGCGGGGGTCACAATGAGCAGTTCTTC; CDR3aa: CASSQVTSGGHNEQFF
d_gene: -; j_gene: TRBJ2-1; v_gene: TRBV3-1; abundance: -; CDR3nt: TGTGCCAGCAGCCGATACCGCTCCAAAGGGGATGAGCAGTTCTTC; CDR3aa: CASSRYRSKGDEQFF
d_gene: -; j_gene: TRBJ2-3; v_gene: TRBV4-1; abundance: -; CDR3nt: TGCGCCAGCAGCCAACCCCTATCGGCCCTCTCCTTCACAGATACGCAGTATTTT; CDR3aa: CASSQPLSALSFTDTQYF
d_gene: -; j_gene: TRBJ1-1; v_gene: TRBV20-1; abundance: -; CDR3nt: TGCAGTGCCCCCCCAGCCGCCATGAACACTGAAGCTTTCTTT; CDR3aa: CSAPPAAMNTEAFF
d_gene: -; j_gene: TRBJ2-7; v_gene: TRBV5-1; abundance: -; CDR3nt: TGCGCCAGCAGCTTAAAGACCGAAAGTGCCTACGAGCAGTACTTC; CDR3aa: CASSLKTESAYEQYF
d_gene: TRBD2; j_gene: TRBJ2-1; v_gene: TRBV20-1; abundance: few; CDR3nt: TGCAGTGCCGCTATATTAGCGGGGGCCAACAATGAGCAGTTCTTC; CDR3aa: CSAAILAGANNEQFF
d_gene: -; j_gene: TRBJ1-1; v_gene: TRBV15; abundance: few; CDR3nt: TGTGCCACCAGCAGGACGTGGGGTGAAGCTTTCTTT; CDR3aa: CATSRTWGEAFF
d_gene: -; j_gene: TRBJ1-1; v_gene: TRBV18; abundance: -; CDR3nt: TGTGCCAGCTCACCACGAGGGGGAGGAGCTTTCTTT; CDR3aa: CASSPRGGGAFF
d_gene: TRBD1; j_gene: TRBJ1-3; v_gene: TRBV5-1; abundance: -; CDR3nt: TGCGCCAGCAGGGAAGGGGGCGCTTCTGGAAACACCATATATTTT; CDR3aa: CASREGGASGNTIYF
d_gene: TRBD2; j_gene: TRBJ2-1; v_gene: TRBV5-8; abundance: -; CDR3nt: TGTGCCAGCAGCGCACTAGCGGGAGGGGCTGCTGAGCAGTTCTTC; CDR3aa: CASSALAGGAAEQFF
d_gene: TRBD2; j_gene: TRBJ2-1; v_gene: TRBV20-1; abundance: -; CDR3nt: TGCAGTGCTAGAGATCGGTCGGGGGGTGGTGAGCAGTTCTTC; CDR3aa: CSARDRSGGGEQFF
d_gene: TRBD2; j_gene: TRBJ2-5; v_gene: TRBV7-3; abundance: -; CDR3nt: TGTGCCAGCAGCTTAGGGCAAGCGGGGGGGCAGGAGACCCAGTACTTC; CDR3aa: CASSLGQAGGQETQYF
d_gene: TRBD2; j_gene: TRBJ2-3; v_gene: TRBV11-2; abundance: many; CDR3nt: TGTGCCAGCAGCTTCCCCGGACTAGCTTGGGCGCAGTATTTT; CDR3aa: CASSFPGLAWAQYF
d_gene: -; j_gene: TRBJ1-1; v_gene: TRBV14; abundance: -; CDR3nt: TGTGCCAGCAGCCAAGTCCGGATGAGTGAAGCTTTCTTT; CDR3aa: CASSQVRMSEAFF
d_gene: -; j_gene: TRBJ1-2; v_gene: TRBV4-1; abundance: few; CDR3nt: TGCGCCAGCAGCCAAGAAATAGGGTTTGGCTACACCTTC; CDR3aa: CASSQEIGFGYTF